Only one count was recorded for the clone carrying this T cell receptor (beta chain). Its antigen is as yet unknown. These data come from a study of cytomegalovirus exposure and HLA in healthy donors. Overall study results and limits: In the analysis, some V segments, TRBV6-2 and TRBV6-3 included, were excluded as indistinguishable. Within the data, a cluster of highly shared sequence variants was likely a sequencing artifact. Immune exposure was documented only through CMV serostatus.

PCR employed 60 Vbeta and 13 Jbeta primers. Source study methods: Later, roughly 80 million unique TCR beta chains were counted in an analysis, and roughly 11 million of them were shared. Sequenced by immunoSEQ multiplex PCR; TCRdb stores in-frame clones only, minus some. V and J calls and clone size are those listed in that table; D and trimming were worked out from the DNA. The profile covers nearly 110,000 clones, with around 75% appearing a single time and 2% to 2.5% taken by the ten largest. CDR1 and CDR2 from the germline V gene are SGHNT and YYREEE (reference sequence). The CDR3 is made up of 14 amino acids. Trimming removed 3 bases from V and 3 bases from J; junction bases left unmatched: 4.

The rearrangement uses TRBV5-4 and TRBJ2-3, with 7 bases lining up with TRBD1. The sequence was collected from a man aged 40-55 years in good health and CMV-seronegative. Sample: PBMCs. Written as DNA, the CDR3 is TGTGCCAGCAGCTACCCGACAGGGACAGATACGCAGTATTTT. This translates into CASSYPTGTDTQYF. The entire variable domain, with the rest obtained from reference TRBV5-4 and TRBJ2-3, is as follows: ETGVTQSPTHLIKTRGQQVTLRCSSQSGHNTVSWYQQALGQGPQFIFQYYREEENGRGNFPPRFSGLQFPNYSSELNVNALELDDSALYLCASSYPTGTDTQYFGPGTRLTVL.